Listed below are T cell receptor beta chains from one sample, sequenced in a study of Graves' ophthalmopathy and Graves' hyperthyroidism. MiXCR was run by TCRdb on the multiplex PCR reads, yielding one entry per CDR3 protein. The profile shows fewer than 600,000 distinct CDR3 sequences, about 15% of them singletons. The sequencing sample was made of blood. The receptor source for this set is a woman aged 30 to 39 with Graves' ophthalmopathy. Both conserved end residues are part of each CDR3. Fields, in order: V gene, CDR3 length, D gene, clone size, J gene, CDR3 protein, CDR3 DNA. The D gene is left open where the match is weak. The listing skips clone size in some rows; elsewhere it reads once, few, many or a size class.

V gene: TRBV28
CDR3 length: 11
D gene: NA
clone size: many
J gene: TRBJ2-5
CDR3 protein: CASGERETQYF
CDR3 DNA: TGTGCCAGCGGGGAACGAGAGACCCAGTACTTC

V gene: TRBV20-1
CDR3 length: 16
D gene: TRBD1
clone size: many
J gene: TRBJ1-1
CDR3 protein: CSARVPAGGMNTEAFF
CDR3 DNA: TGCAGTGCTAGAGTCCCGGCAGGGGGGATGAACACTGAAGCTTTCTTT

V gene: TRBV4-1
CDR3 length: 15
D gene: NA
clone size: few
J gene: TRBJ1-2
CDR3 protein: CASSQDPSGNYGYTF
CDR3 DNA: TGCGCCAGCAGCCAAGACCCTTCAGGGAACTATGGCTACACCTTC

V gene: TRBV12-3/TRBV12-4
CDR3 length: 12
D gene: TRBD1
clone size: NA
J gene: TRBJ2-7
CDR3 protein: CASVDRGDEQYF
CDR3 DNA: TGTGCCAGCGTCGACAGGGGCGACGAGCAGTACTTC

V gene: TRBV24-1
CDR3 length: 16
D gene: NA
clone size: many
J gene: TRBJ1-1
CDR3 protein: CATSVTCPRMNTEAFF
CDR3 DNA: TGTGCCACCAGTGTTACGTGCCCGAGGATGAACACTGAAGCTTTCTTT

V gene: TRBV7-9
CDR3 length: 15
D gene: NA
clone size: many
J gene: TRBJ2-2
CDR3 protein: CAIPFPAGAAGELFF
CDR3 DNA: TGTGCCATACCCTTCCCGGCGGGGGCGGCCGGGGAGCTGTTTTTT

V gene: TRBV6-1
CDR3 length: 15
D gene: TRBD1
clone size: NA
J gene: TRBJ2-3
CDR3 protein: CASRTGTGVTDTQYF
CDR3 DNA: TGTGCCAGCAGGACCGGGACAGGGGTCACAGATACGCAGTATTTT

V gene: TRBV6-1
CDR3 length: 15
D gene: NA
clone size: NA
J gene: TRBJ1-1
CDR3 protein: CASSRGPTGDTEAFF
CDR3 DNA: TGTGCCAGCAGCCGGGGTCCAACTGGGGACACTGAAGCTTTCTTT

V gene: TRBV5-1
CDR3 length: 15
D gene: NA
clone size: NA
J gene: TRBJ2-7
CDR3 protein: CASSPRQEAAYEQYF
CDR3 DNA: TGCGCCAGCAGCCCCCGGCAGGAGGCGGCCTACGAGCAGTACTTC

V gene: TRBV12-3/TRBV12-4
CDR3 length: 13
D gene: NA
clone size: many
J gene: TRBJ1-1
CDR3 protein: CASSLQANTEAFF
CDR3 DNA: TGTGCCAGCAGCCTGCAGGCGAACACTGAAGCTTTCTTT

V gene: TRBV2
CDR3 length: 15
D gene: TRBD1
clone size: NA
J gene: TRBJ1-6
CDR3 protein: CASSGQGAYNSPLHF
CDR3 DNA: TGTGCCAGCAGCGGACAGGGGGCCTATAATTCACCCCTCCACTTT

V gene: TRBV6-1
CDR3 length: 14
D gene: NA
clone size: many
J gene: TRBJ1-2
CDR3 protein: CASSEGDKHYGYTF
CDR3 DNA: TGTGCCAGCAGTGAAGGGGACAAACACTATGGCTACACCTTC

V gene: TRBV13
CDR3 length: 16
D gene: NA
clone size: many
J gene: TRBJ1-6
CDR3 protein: CASTTRTLRYNSPLHF
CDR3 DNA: TGTGCCAGCACCACAAGAACCTTGAGGTATAATTCACCCCTCCACTTT

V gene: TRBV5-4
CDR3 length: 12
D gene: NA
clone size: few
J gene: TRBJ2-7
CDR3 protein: CASSSPQGEQYF
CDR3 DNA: TGTGCCAGCAGCTCCCCCCAAGGAGAGCAGTACTTC

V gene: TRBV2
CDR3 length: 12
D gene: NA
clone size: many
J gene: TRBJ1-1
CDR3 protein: CASNRVNTEAFF
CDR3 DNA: TGTGCCAGCAATAGGGTGAACACTGAAGCTTTCTTT

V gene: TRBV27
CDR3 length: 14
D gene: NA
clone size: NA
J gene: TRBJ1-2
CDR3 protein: CASSSHRTAYGYTF
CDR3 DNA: TGTGCCAGCAGTTCACATAGGACAGCCTATGGCTACACCTTC

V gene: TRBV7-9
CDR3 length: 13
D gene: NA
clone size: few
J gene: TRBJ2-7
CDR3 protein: CASSFTQAYEQYF
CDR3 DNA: TGTGCCAGCAGCTTTACACAGGCCTACGAGCAGTACTTC

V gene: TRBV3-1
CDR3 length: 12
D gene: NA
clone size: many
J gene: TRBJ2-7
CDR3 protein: CASSLPGGEQYF
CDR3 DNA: TGTGCCAGCAGCCTCCCGGGCGGCGAGCAGTACTTC

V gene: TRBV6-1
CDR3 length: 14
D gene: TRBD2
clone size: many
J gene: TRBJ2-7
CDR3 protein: CASSKRTSGNEQYF
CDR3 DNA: TGTGCCAGCAGTAAAAGGACTAGCGGGAACGAGCAGTACTTC

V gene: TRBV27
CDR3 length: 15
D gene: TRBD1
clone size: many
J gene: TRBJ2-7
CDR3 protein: CASSFPGQSPYEQYF
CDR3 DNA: TGTGCCAGCAGTTTCCCGGGACAGTCACCCTACGAGCAGTACTTC

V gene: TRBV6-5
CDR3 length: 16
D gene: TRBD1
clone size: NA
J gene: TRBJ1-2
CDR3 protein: CASSLGTGKGFYGYTF
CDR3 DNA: TGTGCCAGCAGTTTAGGGACAGGGAAGGGGTTTTATGGCTACACCTTC